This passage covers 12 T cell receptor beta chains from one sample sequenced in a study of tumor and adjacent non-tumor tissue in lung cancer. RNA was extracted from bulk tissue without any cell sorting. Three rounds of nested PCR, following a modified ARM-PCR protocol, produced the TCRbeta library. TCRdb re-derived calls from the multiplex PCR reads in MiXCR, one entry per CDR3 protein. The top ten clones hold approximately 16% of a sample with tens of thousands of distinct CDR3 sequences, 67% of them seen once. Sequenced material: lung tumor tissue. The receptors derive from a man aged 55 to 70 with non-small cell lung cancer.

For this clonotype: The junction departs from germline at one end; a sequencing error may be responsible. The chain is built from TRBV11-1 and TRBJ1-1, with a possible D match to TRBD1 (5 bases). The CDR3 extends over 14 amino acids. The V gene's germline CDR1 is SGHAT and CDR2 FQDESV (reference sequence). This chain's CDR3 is CATVGGTTSTGAFF. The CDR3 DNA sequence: TGTGCCACCGTGGGAGGGACTACGAGCACTGGAGCTTTCTTT.

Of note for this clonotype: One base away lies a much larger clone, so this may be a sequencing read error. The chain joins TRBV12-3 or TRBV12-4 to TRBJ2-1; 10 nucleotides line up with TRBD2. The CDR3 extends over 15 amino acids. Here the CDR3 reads CASKGGLAGDNEQLF. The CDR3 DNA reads TGTGCCAGCAAAGGAGGGCTAGCGGGGGACAATGAGCAGCTCTTC.

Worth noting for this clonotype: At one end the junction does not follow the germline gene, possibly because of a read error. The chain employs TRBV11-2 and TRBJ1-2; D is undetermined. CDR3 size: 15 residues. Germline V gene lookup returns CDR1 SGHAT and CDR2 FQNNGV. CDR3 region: CGSSPPDREGYGYTF. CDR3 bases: TGTGGCAGCAGCCCTCCAGACCGGGAAGGCTATGGCTACACCTTC.

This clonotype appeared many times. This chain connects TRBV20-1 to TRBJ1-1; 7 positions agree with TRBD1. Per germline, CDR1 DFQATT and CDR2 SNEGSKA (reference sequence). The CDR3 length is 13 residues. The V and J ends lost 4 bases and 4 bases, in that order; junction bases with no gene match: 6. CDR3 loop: CSATTGVATEAFF. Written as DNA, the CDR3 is TGCAGTGCTACTACAGGGGTGGCCACTGAAGCTTTCTTT.

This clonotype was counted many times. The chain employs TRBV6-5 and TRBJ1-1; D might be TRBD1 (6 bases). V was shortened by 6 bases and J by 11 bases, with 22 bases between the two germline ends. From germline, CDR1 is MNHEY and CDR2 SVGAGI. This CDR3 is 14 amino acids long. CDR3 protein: CASSPGHLGPGAFF. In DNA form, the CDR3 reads TGTGCCAGCAGCCCGGGACACTTGGGCCCAGGGGCTTTCTTT.

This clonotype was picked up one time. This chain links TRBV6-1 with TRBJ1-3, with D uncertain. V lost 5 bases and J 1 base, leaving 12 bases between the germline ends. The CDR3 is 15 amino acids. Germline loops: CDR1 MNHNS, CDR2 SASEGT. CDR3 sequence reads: CASSNPGLSGNTIYF. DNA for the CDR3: TGTGCCAGCAGTAATCCGGGCCTATCTGGAAACACCATATATTTT.

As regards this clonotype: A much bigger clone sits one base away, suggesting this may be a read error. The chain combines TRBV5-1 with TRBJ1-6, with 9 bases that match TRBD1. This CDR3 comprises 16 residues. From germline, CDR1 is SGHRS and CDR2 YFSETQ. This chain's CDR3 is CAGSSGTGRGSSPLHF. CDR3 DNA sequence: TGCGCCGGCAGCTCTGGGACAGGGCGTGGGAGTTCACCCCTCCACTTT.

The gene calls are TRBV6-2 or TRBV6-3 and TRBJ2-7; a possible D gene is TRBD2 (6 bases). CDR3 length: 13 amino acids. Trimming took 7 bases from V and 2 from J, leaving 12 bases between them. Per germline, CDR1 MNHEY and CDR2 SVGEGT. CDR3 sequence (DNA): TGTGCCAGCACGTCGGGAGCTACCTACGAGCAGTACTTC. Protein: CASTSGATYEQYF.

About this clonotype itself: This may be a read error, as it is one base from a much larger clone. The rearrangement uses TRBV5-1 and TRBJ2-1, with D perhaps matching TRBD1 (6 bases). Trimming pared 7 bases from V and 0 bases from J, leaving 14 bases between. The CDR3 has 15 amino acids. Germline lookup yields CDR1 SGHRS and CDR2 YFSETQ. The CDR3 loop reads CASGPRGVSYNEQFF. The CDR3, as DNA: TGCGCCAGCGGCCCCAGGGGCGTCTCCTACAATGAGCAGTTCTTC.

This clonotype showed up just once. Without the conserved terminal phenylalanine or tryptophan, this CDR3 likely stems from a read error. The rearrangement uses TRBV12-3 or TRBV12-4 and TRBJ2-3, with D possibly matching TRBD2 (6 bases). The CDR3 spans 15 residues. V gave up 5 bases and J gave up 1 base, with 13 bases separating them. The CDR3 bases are TGTGCCAGCAGTCCCTGGGGACTCCGCACAGATACGCAGTATTTA. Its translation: CASSPWGLRTDTQYL.

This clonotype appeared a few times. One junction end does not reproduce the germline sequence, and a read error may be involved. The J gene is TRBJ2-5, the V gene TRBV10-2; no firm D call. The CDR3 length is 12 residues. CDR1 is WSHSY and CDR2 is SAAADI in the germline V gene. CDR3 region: CATSSLGETQYF. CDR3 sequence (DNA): TGTGCCACCAGCAGTTTAGGGGAGACCCAGTACTTC.

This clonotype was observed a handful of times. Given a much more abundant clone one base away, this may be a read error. The chain's CDR3 is CASSLRDFSANYGYTF. In DNA form, the CDR3 reads TGTGCCAGCAGCTTACGGGACTTTTCAGCTAACTATGGCTACACCTTC. The chain links TRBV13 to TRBJ1-2; possible D gene TRBD1, 5 bases. There are 16 residues in the CDR3. Trimming took 2 bases from V and 0 from J, leaving 13 bases between them. The germline CDR1 and CDR2 sequences are PRHDT and FYEKMQ (reference sequence).